These T cell receptor beta chains were read from a single sample in a study of CD8+ T cells in alopecia areata. Repertoires were generated with immunoSEQ multiplex PCR, while TCRdb's copy carries only in-frame clones and drops some. The profile shows 100,000 to 130,000 clones, approximately 63% of them singletons. The sequenced sample was CD8+ T cells sorted from blood. Receptors were obtained from a human donor in good health. The CDR3 runs from the conserved cysteine through the conserved F or W. Fields, in order: clone size, V gene, J gene, D gene, CDR3 protein, CDR3 DNA. A D gene is named only where the DNA matches it firmly. Size is omitted from some rows. Given values are once, few, many or a class for expanded clones.

once	TRBV5-6	TRBJ2-7	TRBD1	CASSTGTAYEQYF	TGTGCCAGCAGCACCGGGACAGCCTACGAGCAGTACTTC
.	TRBV6-5	TRBJ2-7	TRBD1	CASSFRTGGIYEQYF	TGTGCCAGCAGTTTCAGGACAGGGGGCATCTACGAGCAGTACTTC
few	TRBV5-4	TRBJ2-3	TRBD2	CASSPERGSTDTQYF	TGTGCCAGCAGCCCTGAGCGGGGTAGCACAGATACGCAGTATTTT
.	TRBV28	TRBJ2-5	.	CASSFRYQETQYF	TGTGCCAGCAGTTTCCGCTACCAAGAGACCCAGTACTTC
.	TRBV6-5	TRBJ2-7	.	CASSSLQGLILHEQYF	TGTGCCAGCAGTTCCCTGCAGGGCCTAATCCTCCACGAGCAGTACTTC
.	TRBV19	TRBJ1-5	.	CASSRPAEYYQPQHF	TGTGCCAGTAGTCGGCCCGCCGAGTATTATCAGCCCCAGCATTTT
few	TRBV5-4	TRBJ1-2	.	CASSLVGGPSERYTF	TGTGCCAGCAGCTTGGTGGGGGGACCCTCGGAACGCTACACCTTC
few	TRBV11-2	TRBJ2-1	.	CASSLEGTYNEQFF	TGTGCCAGCAGCTTGGAGGGAACCTACAATGAGCAGTTCTTC
.	TRBV25-1	TRBJ1-1	.	CASSQGLNTEAFF	TGTGCCAGCAGTCAGGGGCTGAACACTGAAGCTTTCTTT
.	TRBV9	TRBJ1-2	.	CASSELPGPNYGYTF	TGTGCCAGCAGCGAACTTCCGGGGCCAAACTATGGCTACACCTTC
.	TRBV4-3	TRBJ2-2	.	CASSQDPRGTGELFF	TGCGCCAGCAGCCAAGATCCTCGGGGCACCGGGGAGCTGTTTTTT
.	TRBV28	TRBJ2-7	TRBD2	CASSLRKLAGTYEQYF	TGTGCCAGCAGTCTACGGAAACTAGCGGGAACCTACGAGCAGTACTTC
.	TRBV5-1	TRBJ2-5	.	CASSLLLETQYF	TGCGCCAGCAGCTTGCTCCTAGAGACCCAGTACTTC
.	TRBV7-2	TRBJ2-2	TRBD1	CASSWEQGVWTGELFF	TGTGCCAGCAGCTGGGAACAGGGGGTTTGGACCGGGGAGCTGTTTTTT
.	TRBV10-3	TRBJ2-5	.	CAISEAGGQETQYF	TGTGCCATCAGTGAAGCGGGTGGCCAAGAGACCCAGTACTTC
.	TRBV5-5	TRBJ1-6	.	CASSSAGSLHF	TGTGCCAGCAGCTCGGCGGGTTCCCTCCACTTT
.	TRBV7-6	TRBJ1-4	.	CASSFWKNEKLFF	TGTGCCAGCAGCTTCTGGAAGAATGAAAAACTGTTTTTT
.	TRBV9	TRBJ1-2	.	CASSVGANRYTF	TGTGCCAGCAGCGTTGGGGCTAACCGCTACACCTTC
.	TRBV5-1	TRBJ2-7	TRBD1	CASSSETGGFYEQYF	TGCGCCAGCAGCAGTGAGACAGGGGGATTCTACGAGCAGTACTTC
.	TRBV7-9	TRBJ2-1	.	CASSLAFGYRNNEQFF	TGTGCCAGCAGCTTAGCGTTCGGGTACCGAAACAATGAGCAGTTCTTC
.	TRBV25-1	TRBJ2-3	.	CASSEYRGGTDTQYF	TGTGCCAGCAGTGAATACAGGGGGGGCACAGATACGCAGTATTTT
.	TRBV7-9	TRBJ2-2	TRBD2	CASSSNGGAWTGELFF	TGTGCCAGCAGCTCGAACGGGGGGGCCTGGACCGGGGAGCTGTTTTTT
many	TRBV4-1	TRBJ2-7	.	CASSQEGRTYEQYF	TGCGCCAGCAGCCAAGAGGGCAGGACCTACGAGCAGTACTTC
.	TRBV7-9	TRBJ1-6	TRBD1	CASRPTGVHSPLHF	TGTGCCAGCAGACCCACAGGGGTACATTCACCCCTCCACTTT
.	TRBV10-2	TRBJ2-7	.	CASSELSYEQYF	TGCGCCAGCAGTGAGCTCTCCTACGAGCAGTACTTC
.	TRBV15	TRBJ2-7	.	CATSRAGPSYEQYF	TGTGCCACCAGCAGAGCGGGACCGAGCTACGAGCAGTACTTC
.	TRBV6-6	TRBJ2-7	TRBD1	CASGSGQVPLYEQYF	TGTGCCAGCGGATCGGGACAGGTTCCCCTCTACGAGCAGTACTTC
few	TRBV7-9	TRBJ2-3	.	CASSLVRADTQYF	TGTGCCAGCAGCTTAGTTAGGGCGGATACGCAGTATTTT
once	TRBV28	TRBJ1-2	.	CASSLYRAYGYTF	TGTGCCAGCAGTTTATACAGGGCCTATGGCTACACCTTC
.	TRBV6-5	TRBJ1-3	.	CASSGGAAGNTIYF	TGTGCCAGCAGTGGGGGGGCTGCTGGAAACACCATATATTTT
.	TRBV27	TRBJ2-5	.	CASKGPYQETQYF	TGTGCCAGCAAGGGGCCGTACCAAGAGACCCAGTACTTC
.	TRBV7-9	TRBJ1-1	.	CASSAGLNTEAFF	TGTGCCAGCAGCGCCGGACTGAACACTGAAGCTTTCTTT
.	TRBV30	TRBJ2-7	TRBD1	CAWDPGTGNEQYF	TGTGCCTGGGACCCCGGGACAGGCAACGAGCAGTACTTC
.	TRBV29-1	TRBJ2-7	.	CSVEDQFSGKAYEQYF	TGCAGCGTTGAAGATCAGTTTTCCGGGAAGGCCTACGAGCAGTACTTC
few	TRBV7-9	TRBJ1-2	.	CASSERGYTF	TGTGCCAGCAGCGAGCGTGGCTACACCTTC
.	TRBV7-9	TRBJ2-2	TRBD2	CASSSARGGTGELFF	TGTGCCAGCAGCTCCGCTCGGGGGGGCACCGGGGAGCTGTTTTTT
.	TRBV9	TRBJ2-3	.	CASSVGSTRTDTQYF	TGTGCCAGCAGCGTAGGTTCCACGCGCACAGATACGCAGTATTTT
.	TRBV4-1	TRBJ2-2	TRBD1	CASSHGTGLTGELFF	TGCGCCAGCAGCCACGGGACAGGCCTCACCGGGGAGCTGTTTTTT
.	TRBV5-1	TRBJ2-1	TRBD1	CASSLMGAGGRSPQDEQFF	TGCGCCAGCAGCTTAATGGGGGCAGGGGGCAGGAGCCCCCAGGATGAGCAGTTCTTC
.	TRBV13	TRBJ2-1	TRBD1	CASSLGQAGGTNEQFF	TGTGCCAGCAGCTTAGGCCAGGCAGGGGGAACGAATGAGCAGTTCTTC
.	TRBV28	TRBJ1-1	.	CASSFKGGTEAFF	TGTGCCAGCAGTTTCAAGGGAGGCACTGAAGCTTTCTTT
once	TRBV30	TRBJ1-3	.	CAVLEGGNTIYF	TGTGCCGTCTTGGAAGGAGGAAACACCATATATTTT
.	TRBV6-5	TRBJ2-1	.	CASRLSGYYNEQFF	TGTGCCAGCCGTTTATCAGGATACTACAATGAGCAGTTCTTC
.	TRBV6-1	TRBJ1-2	.	CASSGYGYTF	TGTGCCAGCAGTGGGTATGGCTACACCTTC
.	TRBV19	TRBJ2-3	.	CATTEGGLTDTQYF	TGTGCCACCACTGAGGGGGGGCTCACAGATACGCAGTATTTT
.	TRBV30	TRBJ1-1	.	CACRGARPEAFF	TGTGCCTGTCGGGGGGCGCGACCTGAAGCTTTCTTT
.	TRBV27	TRBJ2-2	TRBD2	CASGLAGGYTGELFF	TGTGCCAGCGGACTAGCGGGGGGGTACACCGGGGAGCTGTTTTTT
few	TRBV11-2	TRBJ2-7	TRBD1	CASSFTGTGVYEQYF	TGTGCCAGCAGCTTTACCGGGACAGGGGTCTACGAGCAGTACTTC
.	TRBV6-6	TRBJ2-3	.	CASSYAVSTDTQYF	TGTGCCAGCAGTTACGCGGTTAGCACAGATACGCAGTATTTT
few	TRBV7-6	TRBJ2-5	TRBD2	CASSLSGVRETQYF	TGTGCCAGCAGCCTTAGCGGGGTCAGGGAGACCCAGTACTTC
.	TRBV6-1	TRBJ2-2	.	CASTDSPGLGELFF	TGTGCCAGCACCGACTCCCCAGGGCTCGGGGAGCTGTTTTTT
.	TRBV29-1	TRBJ2-1	.	CSVEGPGISYNEQFF	TGCAGCGTTGAAGGGCCAGGGATCTCCTACAATGAGCAGTTCTTC
few	TRBV6-6	TRBJ2-7	TRBD1	CASSTWTGEQYF	TGTGCCAGCAGTACCTGGACAGGCGAGCAGTACTTC
few	TRBV4-2	TRBJ2-7	TRBD2	CASSQGVLGLAGGQPSYEQYF	TGTGCCAGCAGCCAAGGGGTGTTGGGACTAGCGGGGGGTCAACCCTCCTACGAGCAGTACTTC